This T cell receptor beta chain was found in a study of CD8 T cells in ankylosing spondylitis (dated by TCRdb to about 2017). Context from the whole study: To find TCR variants linked to disease, the study profiled T cell receptor beta repertoires in ankylosing spondylitis patients and healthy donors. Samples of peripheral blood were taken, and for ankylosing spondylitis patients, synovial fluid was collected as well. In total, the full study cohort was made up of 108 healthy donors and 25 or so ankylosing spondylitis patients.

V is trimmed back by 0 bases and J by 5 bases, and the junction contains 8 bases that no gene match accounts for. Its CDR3 holds 16 amino acids, cysteine through phenylalanine. Only the CDR3 DNA is retained, 48 bases long and in frame from the first base. Sequences SGDLS (CDR1) and YYNGEE (CDR2) are obtained from the germline V gene. With regard to this clonotype: What this receptor recognizes is not known. Base qualities were left out, and no much larger clone turns up one base away.

Study-wide conclusions, independent of this receptor: According to the report, matched synovial fluid samples from ankylosing spondylitis patients were significantly enriched for the disease-linked clones. The disease-linked clones had a CD8+ phenotype and were found at relatively low frequencies in peripheral blood. Blood from ankylosing spondylitis patients appeared to be characterized by a TCR beta motif composed of roughly eight highly homologous amino acid variants. Some of the motif variants had been reported before in the synovial fluid and blood of reactive arthritis patients, a finding that suggests common disease-initiation mechanisms.

TCRdb shows the sequencer as Illumina HiSeq 2500. Quantitative 5'-RACE with molecular barcodes was the method used to prepare the TCR beta libraries. The paper's data handling went like this. Disease-linked TCR variants were identified with a new computational method built on a probabilistic model of VDJ rearrangement. The public reads were reprocessed in TCRdb via fastp at Q25 and MiXCR, keeping in-frame beta chains. Identical CDR3 proteins give one entry, which carries the most common genes and DNA. TCRdb, rather than the study authors, made the V and J calls. Here the sample has hundreds of thousands of distinct CDR3 sequences; about a fifth occur a single time. 3.5% to 4.5% of the sample comes from the top ten.

Sequencing input: blood, either unsorted or a sorted T cell fraction (not recorded which). The chain uses TRBV9 and TRBJ2-1, with 7 central nucleotides matching TRBD2. This receptor was obtained from a female donor with ankylosing spondylitis or in good health (not recorded which). CDR3 loop: CASSVELPGLNNEQFF. The sequenced DNA: TGTGCCAGCAGCGTAGAGCTGCCGGGACTAAACAATGAGCAGTTCTTC. Extended through the reference TRBV9 and TRBJ2-1 proteins, this CDR3 yields the full variable domain: DSGVTQTPKHLITATGQRVTLRCSPRSGDLSVYWYQQSLDQGLQFLIQYYNGEERAKGNILERFSAQQFPDLHSELNLSSLELGDSALYFCASSVELPGLNNEQFFGPGTRLTVL.